This T cell receptor beta chain was identified in a study of blood T cell repertoires in COVID-19. Losses at the gene ends were 6 bases for V and 9 bases for J; bases not matched to a gene: 0. The V gene's germline CDR1 is SGHAT and CDR2 FQNNGV. This CDR3 has 11 residues. The method was immunoSEQ multiplex PCR; TCRdb's version includes in-frame clones alone and lacks a portion of them. Among under 150,000 clones listed, more than 75% were seen once. The receptor's source is a man in his fifties with active COVID-19. The sample taken for sequencing was peripheral blood. The chain recombines TRBV11-2 with TRBJ2-1; 9 bases are shared with TRBD2. This CDR3 is CASRAGGEQFF. The CDR3 bases are TGTGCCAGCAGAGCGGGGGGTGAGCAGTTCTTC.